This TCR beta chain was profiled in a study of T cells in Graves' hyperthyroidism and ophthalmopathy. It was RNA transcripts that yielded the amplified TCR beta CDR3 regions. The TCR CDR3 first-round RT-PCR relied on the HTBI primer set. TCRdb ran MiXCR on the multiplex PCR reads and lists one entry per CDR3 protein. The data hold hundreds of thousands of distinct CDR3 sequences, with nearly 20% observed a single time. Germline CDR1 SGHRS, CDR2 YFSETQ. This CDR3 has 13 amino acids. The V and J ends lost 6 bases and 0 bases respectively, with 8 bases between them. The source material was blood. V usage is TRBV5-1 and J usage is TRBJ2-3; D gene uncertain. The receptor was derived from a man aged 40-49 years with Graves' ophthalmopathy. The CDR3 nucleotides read TGCGCCAGCACCCCGAGTAGCACAGATACGCAGTATTTT. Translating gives CASTPSSTDTQYF.